This entry lists 29 T cell receptor beta chains sequenced from one sample in a study of T cells in Graves' hyperthyroidism and ophthalmopathy. Researchers amplified the TCR beta CDR3 regions from RNA transcripts. TCR CDR3 underwent first-round RT-PCR with the HTBI primer set. TCRdb processed the multiplex PCR reads anew with MiXCR; each CDR3 protein has one entry. The sample has almost 350,000 distinct CDR3 sequences; over 15% are singletons. The sequenced sample consisted of blood. The receptors come from a woman between 35 and 50 years old with Graves' ophthalmopathy.

This clonotype was detected a few times. This rearrangement joins TRBV3-1 to TRBJ2-5; tentatively, D is TRBD2 (6 bases). Germline V gives CDR1 LGHDT, CDR2 YNNKEL (reference sequence). Between the trimmed V and J ends, which lost 5 bases and 0 bases, there was a span of 16 bases. The CDR3 length is 16 residues. The CDR3 DNA follows: TGTGCCAGCAGCTACAGACTAGGCACGTACCAAGAGACCCAGTACTTC. This codes for CASSYRLGTYQETQYF.

This clonotype was recorded at least ten times. CDR3 sequence: CASSPRGAEQYF. The DNA of the CDR3 is TGTGCCAGCTCACCACGGGGGGCCGAGCAGTACTTC. The V call is TRBV18, the J call TRBJ2-7; tentatively, D is TRBD1 or TRBD2 (6 bases each). CDR3 size: 12 residues. Per the germline V gene, CDR1 is KGHSH and CDR2 is LQKENI. The V end lost 1 base, the J end lost 6 bases, and 7 bases lay between the germline ends. Complete variable domain (other parts from reference TRBV18 and TRBJ2-7): NAGVMQNPRHLVRRRGQEARLRCSPMKGHSHVYWYRQLPEEGLKFMVYLQKENIIDESGMPKERFSAEFPKEGPSILRIQQVVRGDSAAYFCASSPRGAEQYFGPGTRLTVT.

This clonotype appeared a few times. This CDR3 reads CASTGRVDRFLSSYEQYF. The CDR3 nucleotides read TGTGCCAGCACGGGCAGGGTTGACAGGTTCTTAAGCTCCTACGAGCAGTACTTC. The chain couples TRBV2 to TRBJ2-7; a possible D gene is TRBD1 (6 bases). This CDR3 has 18 amino acids. Between the trimmed V and J ends, which lost 7 bases and 0 bases, there was a span of 25 bases. Germline V gene data show CDR1 as SNHLY and CDR2 as FYNNEI. Combining the CDR3 with reference TRBV2 and TRBJ2-7 gives the whole variable domain EPEVTQTPSHQVTQMGQEVILRCVPISNHLYFYWYRQILGQKVEFLVSFYNNEISEKSEIFDDQFSVERPDGSNFTLKIRSTKLEDSAMYFCASTGRVDRFLSSYEQYFGPGTRLTVT.

Regarding this clonotype: A much bigger clone sits one base away, suggesting this may be a read error. The missing conserved phenylalanine or tryptophan at the end of this CDR3 makes a read error likely. This chain joins TRBV12-3 or TRBV12-4 and TRBJ1-2; D may be TRBD1 (5 bases). The ends were cut back, 3 bases at V and 3 bases at J, with 20 bases in the middle. The CDR3 has 17 residues. The CDR3 DNA is TGTGCCAGCAGTTTTAGTCTGGAGAGCCGGGGGGACTATGGCTACACCTGC. This sequence encodes CASSFSLESRGDYGYTC.

In its sample, this clonotype was seen many times. V and J are TRBV5-1 and TRBJ1-1; D gene uncertain. Between the trimmed V and J ends, which lost 0 bases and 0 bases, there was a span of 3 bases. The germline V gene encodes CDR1 SGHRS and CDR2 YFSETQ. This CDR3 has 13 amino acids. The CDR3 sequence: CASSLVLNTEAFF. CDR3 in DNA: TGCGCCAGCAGCTTGGTCTTGAACACTGAAGCTTTCTTT.

This clonotype was observed many times. The chain is built from TRBV6-2 or TRBV6-3 and TRBJ1-6, with TRBD1 as a possible D gene (5 bases). CDR3 length: 13 residues. Germline values: CDR1 MNHEY, CDR2 SVGEGT. V dropped 6 bases and J dropped 13 bases, with 16 bases sitting between them. The CDR3 is CASSPQSGTPLHF. CDR3 nucleotide sequence: TGTGCCAGCAGCCCCCAGTCCGGGACGCCCCTCCACTTT.

V is TRBV12-3 or TRBV12-4 and J is TRBJ1-5; D remains ambiguous. This CDR3 is 15 amino acids long. V was shortened by 6 bases and J by 0 bases, with 12 bases between the two germline ends. The CDR3 DNA reads TGTGCCAGCAGACCTGGGCGGGATAGCAATCAGCCCCAGCATTTT. Translated, it gives CASRPGRDSNQPQHF.

The sample holds many counts of this clonotype. This chain uses TRBV27 with TRBJ2-7; D may be TRBD2 (6 bases). V was clipped by 3 bases and J by 3 bases, with 18 bases between them. In germline, CDR1 is MNHEY, CDR2 SMNVEV (reference sequence). The CDR3 runs 16 residues. CDR3 nucleotides: TGTGCCAGCAGTTTCTCGGGACTGGGGCGCCGCTACGAGCAGTACTTC. Residues: CASSFSGLGRRYEQYF.

In this sample, this clonotype turned up a few times. V and J are TRBV28 and TRBJ2-7; the match to TRBD1 covers 8 bases. The germline CDR1 and CDR2 sequences are MDHEN and SYDVKM. The V and J ends lost 3 bases and 7 bases, in that order; junction bases with no gene match: 8. CDR3 length: 14 residues. The CDR3 sequence is CASSFWTGRWEQYF. CDR3 bases: TGTGCCAGCAGTTTTTGGACAGGGCGATGGGAGCAGTACTTC. The complete variable domain, with remaining parts taken from reference TRBV28 and TRBJ2-7, reads DVKVTQSSRYLVKRTGEKVFLECVQDMDHENMFWYRQDPGLGLRLIYFSYDVKMKEKGDIPEGYSVSREKKERFSLILESASTNQTSMYLCASSFWTGRWEQYFGPGTRLTVT.

There are many counts of this clonotype. This chain links TRBV12-3 or TRBV12-4 with TRBJ1-1, with D perhaps TRBD1 (5 bases). Trimming took 0 bases from V and 5 from J, leaving 13 bases between them. CDR3 length equals 15 residues. Here the CDR3 reads CASSLAGREGTEAFF. The CDR3 DNA sequence: TGTGCCAGCAGTTTAGCGGGCAGGGAAGGTACTGAAGCTTTCTTT.

This clonotype was found many times. The chain joins TRBV20-1 to TRBJ1-2, with D uncertain. Looked up from germline, CDR1 is DFQATT and CDR2 is SNEGSKA (reference sequence). The CDR3 has 12 amino acids. V lost 5 bases and J lost 7, with 14 bases in between. The CDR3: CSAEEGRGGYTF. For the CDR3, the DNA is TGCAGTGCTGAAGAAGGACGTGGTGGCTACACCTTC.

This clonotype was detected many times. The rearrangement uses TRBV6-4 and TRBJ2-2; no firm D call. CDR3 length: 14 amino acids. CDR1 is MRHNA, CDR2 SNTAGT, per germline. V lost 0 bases and J lost 3, with 5 bases in between. DNA for the CDR3: TGTGCCAGCAGTGACTCGAGCGACACCGGGGAGCTGTTTTTT. It is translated as CASSDSSDTGELFF.

There are many counts of this clonotype. The gene calls are TRBV12-3 or TRBV12-4 and TRBJ2-7, with D unresolved. V lost 6 bases, J lost 1 base, and 13 bases lay in between. The CDR3 has 14 residues. CDR3 DNA sequence: TGTGCCAGCAGATGGACGGATACATCCTACGAGCAGTACTTC. Amino acids: CASRWTDTSYEQYF.

This clonotype showed up many times. The chain combines TRBV2 with TRBJ1-3; D remains unclear. The CDR3 has 14 residues. Looked up from germline, CDR1 is SNHLY and CDR2 is FYNNEI. V lost 5 bases, J lost 0 bases, and 8 bases lay in between. CDR3 sequence (DNA): TGTGCCAGCAGTAGACTGAGCTCTGGAAACACCATATATTTT. It is translated as CASSRLSSGNTIYF.

The chain links TRBV6-5 to TRBJ1-2; no clear D. CDR3 size: 17 residues. The germline gives CDR1 MNHEY, CDR2 SVGAGI. Trimming cost V 0 bases and J 2 bases, with 16 bases left between them. For the CDR3, the DNA is TGTGCCAGCAGTTACTCGGTGTGGGGTAATTCGAACTATGGCTACACCTTC. Its translation is CASSYSVWGNSNYGYTF.

Ten or more counts support this clonotype. The chain employs TRBV19 and TRBJ2-4; the match to TRBD1 covers 9 bases. The junction had 1 base not matched to a gene; V was cut back by 4 bases and J by 0 bases. This CDR3 contains 15 residues. Per the germline V gene, CDR1 is LNHDA and CDR2 is SQIVND (reference sequence). The DNA for the CDR3 is TGTGCCAGTAGTAGGACAGGGGAAGCCAAAAACATTCAGTACTTC. Translated, it gives CASSRTGEAKNIQYF.

This clonotype was recorded at least ten times. The chain combines TRBV11-2 with TRBJ2-7; 8 nucleotides align to TRBD2. The J segment lost 1 base and the V segment lost 6 bases, leaving 8 bases of the junction unmatched. The CDR3 contains 15 residues. Per the germline V gene, CDR1 is SGHAT and CDR2 is FQNNGV. The CDR3 bases are TGTGCCAGCAGTCCTACCGGGGGGGGATCCTACGAGCAGTACTTC. The encoded protein is CASSPTGGGSYEQYF.

This clonotype came up many times. This chain connects TRBV6-2 or TRBV6-3 to TRBJ1-2, with 7 positions matching TRBD1. CDR3 size: 14 residues. After removal of 2 bases from V and 8 bases from J, the junction contained 8 bases not matched to a gene. Germline V lookup: CDR1 MNHEY, CDR2 SVGEGT. The CDR3 loop is CASSYVGTALGYTF. The CDR3 DNA sequence: TGTGCCAGCAGTTACGTCGGGACAGCCCTGGGCTACACCTTC.

This clonotype occurred many times. CDR3 nucleotides: TGTGCCAGCAGTTTAGAACAGGGTTGGTCCTACGAGCAGTACTTC. Translating gives CASSLEQGWSYEQYF. This rearrangement joins TRBV28 to TRBJ2-7, with D possibly matching TRBD1 (6 bases). This CDR3 is built from 15 residues. Trimming shortened V by 2 bases and J by 1 base, and 12 bases separated the two germline ends. CDR1 is MDHEN and CDR2 is SYDVKM in the germline V gene.

This clonotype was seen ten or more times. The rearrangement links TRBV4-2 to TRBJ2-2, with TRBD2 matching 12 bases. Trimming at V came to 4 bases and at J to 5 bases, leaving 17 bases not matched to a gene. The germline V gene has CDR1 LGHNA and CDR2 YNFKEQ. This CDR3 is 20 amino acids long. The CDR3: CASSRASVLAGGRNTGELFF. In DNA, the CDR3 is TGTGCCAGCAGCCGCGCGAGTGTCCTAGCGGGAGGGCGAAATACCGGGGAGCTGTTTTTT.

The gene calls are TRBV12-3 or TRBV12-4 and TRBJ2-1; 13 bases map to TRBD2. Trimming took 4 bases from V and 10 from J; bases not matched to a gene: 10. This CDR3 has 16 amino acids. In nucleotides, the CDR3 is TGTGCCAGCAGTTCCCGACAGGGACTAGCGGGACAAGAGCAGTTCTTC. Translation: CASSSRQGLAGQEQFF.

At least ten counts were recorded for this clonotype. This sequence joins TRBV27 and TRBJ2-7; the match to TRBD2 covers 14 bases. The CDR3 is 17 residues long. V dropped 2 bases and J dropped 5; count of bases not matched to a gene: 8. Germline V lookup: CDR1 MNHEY, CDR2 SMNVEV (reference sequence). The CDR3, as DNA: TGTGCCAGCAGTTTAATCCCCGGGACTAGCGGGAGTCACGAGCAGTACTTC. Its translation is CASSLIPGTSGSHEQYF.

Many counts were recorded for this clonotype. The chain uses TRBV6-2 or TRBV6-3 and TRBJ1-5; 8 nucleotides line up with TRBD1. V dropped 6 bases and J dropped 9; count of bases not matched to a gene: 10. The CDR3 consists of 14 residues. Germline V gene lookup returns CDR1 MNHEY and CDR2 SVGEGT. The CDR3 DNA reads TGTGCCAGCAGCTACGGACAGGGCAACCTGCCCCAGCATTTT. This sequence encodes CASSYGQGNLPQHF.

This clonotype has a count of ten or more. V gene TRBV7-8 combines with J gene TRBJ2-2; 7 bases line up with TRBD2. The CDR3 is 18 residues long. CDR1 and CDR2 from the germline V gene are SGHVS and FQNEAQ. The J segment lost 7 bases and the V segment lost 0 bases, leaving 14 bases of the junction unmatched. The CDR3 region is CASSLARLHGLEDGELFF. DNA for the CDR3: TGTGCCAGCAGCTTAGCGCGATTGCACGGACTAGAAGACGGGGAGCTGTTTTTT.

The chain couples TRBV28 to TRBJ1-5, with 9 positions matching TRBD1. This CDR3 region has 18 residues. V shed 5 bases, J shed 6 bases, and the junction held 17 bases outside the gene matches. The germline V gene encodes CDR1 MDHEN and CDR2 SYDVKM. Here the CDR3 DNA reads TGTGCCAGCAGTCCATTCTCTACCGGGACAGGGCAGGTTCAGCCCCAGCATTTT. Translating it yields CASSPFSTGTGQVQPQHF.

The chain couples TRBV24-1 to TRBJ2-2; no clear D gene. The CDR3 is 16 residues long. Per the germline V gene, CDR1 is KGHDR and CDR2 is SFDVKD. V shed 0 bases and J shed 4 bases, with 11 bases lying between them. The CDR3 region has the DNA TGTGCCACCAGTGATTTGTCTAGAACCCTCACCGGGGAGCTGTTTTTT. It yields the protein CATSDLSRTLTGELFF.

As regards this clonotype: One base away lies a much larger clone, so this may be a sequencing read error. The chain combines TRBV12-3 or TRBV12-4 with TRBJ2-4, with D possibly matching TRBD2 (5 bases). The CDR3 has 17 amino acids. CDR3 in amino acids: CANSPLDGKRGKNIQYF. The CDR3 DNA is TGTGCCAACAGTCCACTGGACGGGAAGAGAGGCAAAAACATTCAGTACTTC.

This clonotype was detected ten times or more. The rearrangement joins TRBV7-2 to TRBJ1-2, with a weak D call TRBD1 (6 bases). Looked up from germline, CDR1 is SGHTA and CDR2 is FQGNSA. This CDR3 region has 14 residues. V lost 6 bases to trimming and J lost 1 base, with 12 bases between them. Here the CDR3 reads CASRGDRSNYGYTF. The CDR3 region has the DNA TGTGCCAGCAGGGGTGACAGGAGTAACTATGGCTACACCTTC.

Ten or more counts support this clonotype. The chain is built from TRBV2 and TRBJ2-2; 11 nucleotides agree with TRBD2. The germline V gene has CDR1 SNHLY and CDR2 FYNNEI. The V gene end was trimmed by 7 bases and the J gene end by 2 bases; junction bases not matched to a gene: 9. The length of the CDR3 is 17 residues. CDR3 DNA: TGTGCCAGCACTGGAGTAGCGGGAGGGCCTAACACCGGGGAGCTGTTTTTT. Its translation is CASTGVAGGPNTGELFF. Full variable domain (outside the CDR3, taken from reference TRBV2 and TRBJ2-2): EPEVTQTPSHQVTQMGQEVILRCVPISNHLYFYWYRQILGQKVEFLVSFYNNEISEKSEIFDDQFSVERPDGSNFTLKIRSTKLEDSAMYFCASTGVAGGPNTGELFFGEGSRLTVL.